This TCR beta chain was recorded in a study of T cells after yellow fever vaccination. Study information: Preparation used SMART-Seq v4 Ultra Low Input for the low-cell-number fractions.

MiXCR, run by TCRdb on the 5' RACE reads, gives a single entry per CDR3 protein. Of fewer than 500,000 distinct CDR3 sequences detected, about 17% appear once; the ten largest clones hold roughly a sixth. This CDR3 spans 13 amino acids. Trimming stripped 1 base from V and 5 bases from J, with 7 bases between. Germline V gene sequence: CDR1 SGHTA, CDR2 FQGNSA. The sequencing here drew on PBMCs, taken before the yellow fever booster vaccination. The sequence derives from a man between 18 and 29 years old who received the YFV17D yellow fever vaccine. The V call is TRBV7-2, the J call TRBJ2-3; D call uncertain. The CDR3 loop is CASSLGPRDTQYF. The CDR3 bases are TGTGCCAGCAGCTTAGGCCCACGAGATACGCAGTATTTT.